Following are 31 T cell receptor beta chains from one sample sequenced in a study of a mutant IDH1 vaccine in newly diagnosed glioma. These TCRs are of unknown antigen specificity. The time point is: week 35, safety follow-up. With topical imiquimod, each dose of the vaccine consisted of 300 ug of mutant IDH1 20-mer peptide. Here immunoSEQ multiplex PCR was the method, and the copy in TCRdb shows in-frame clones only, minus some. This sample carries around 60,000 clones, 81% of them seen once, and the ten largest clones take around 5%. Sample: PBMCs, taken from a glioma patient whose treatment included an IDH1 peptide vaccine. All receptors come from a man aged 40-49 years with glioma.

The chain employs TRBV2 and TRBJ2-4; D remains ambiguous. V was pared by 8 bases and J by 0 bases, with 14 bases between. Germline-derived CDR1 and CDR2 are SNHLY and FYNNEI. CDR3 length equals 15 residues. The CDR3 protein is CASRRDKTAKNIQYF. For the CDR3, the DNA is TGTGCCAGCCGACGCGATAAGACAGCCAAAAACATTCAGTACTTC. The full variable domain, in which reference TRBV2 and TRBJ2-4 provide the parts outside the CDR3, is EPEVTQTPSHQVTQMGQEVILRCVPISNHLYFYWYRQILGQKVEFLVSFYNNEISEKSEIFDDQFSVERPDGSNFTLKIRSTKLEDSAMYFCASRRDKTAKNIQYFGAGTRLSVL.

V usage is TRBV11-1 and J usage is TRBJ2-2, with 11 bases aligning to TRBD2. The CDR3 has 17 residues. The V and J ends lost 1 base and 5 bases, in that order; junction bases with no gene match: 6. Per germline, CDR1 SGHAT and CDR2 FQDESV (reference sequence). The CDR3 loop is CASSLGLAGGWTGELFF. CDR3 in DNA: TGTGCCAGCAGCTTAGGGCTAGCGGGAGGATGGACCGGGGAGCTGTTTTTT.

The V gene is TRBV4-1, the J gene TRBJ2-5; D is uncertain. V lost 0 bases and J lost 4, with 15 bases in between. The CDR3 consists of 16 residues. Germline CDR1 is MGHRA and CDR2 is YSYEKL. CDR3 sequence (DNA): TGCGCCAGCAGCCAAGAACCCGGTTCGTCGTCAGAGACCCAGTACTTC. This encodes CASSQEPGSSSETQYF.

This chain joins TRBV5-6 and TRBJ2-5; 7 bases line up with TRBD2. This CDR3 comprises 14 residues. CDR1 and CDR2 from the germline V gene are SGHDT and YYEEEE. V lost 4 bases, J lost 2 bases, and 5 bases stayed unmatched. CDR3 in amino acids: CASSLWGGQETQYF. CDR3 nucleotides: TGTGCCAGCAGCCTCTGGGGGGGGCAAGAGACCCAGTACTTC.

The rearrangement joins TRBV10-3 to TRBJ1-1; 8 nucleotides match TRBD1. From germline, CDR1 is ENHRY and CDR2 SYGVKD. CDR3 length: 17 amino acids. V dropped 0 bases and J dropped 5; count of bases not matched to a gene: 11. The CDR3 DNA sequence: TGTGCCATCAGTGAGTCACGGGGGCCTACAGGGGGGACTGAAGCTTTCTTT. Its protein product is CAISESRGPTGGTEAFF.

The gene calls are TRBV5-1 and TRBJ2-7, with 8 nucleotides matching TRBD1. Germline values: CDR1 SGHRS, CDR2 YFSETQ. CDR3 length: 19 amino acids. Losses at the gene ends were 3 bases for V and 0 bases for J; bases not matched to a gene: 17. The chain's CDR3 is CASSWPGGTQIESSYEQYF. The CDR3 region has the DNA TGCGCCAGCAGCTGGCCAGGGGGCACCCAAATAGAGAGCTCCTACGAGCAGTACTTC. Full variable domain (missing parts from reference TRBV5-1 and TRBJ2-7): KAGVTQTPRYLIKTRGQQVTLSCSPISGHRSVSWYQQTPGQGLQFLFEYFSETQRNKGNFPGRFSGRQFSNSRSEMNVSTLELGDSALYLCASSWPGGTQIESSYEQYFGPGTRLTVT.

This chain joins TRBV7-9 and TRBJ2-1; D may match TRBD1 or TRBD2 (5 bases each). The V gene lost 5 bases and the J gene lost 5 bases, with 10 bases spanning the gap. The CDR3 contains 13 residues. Germline lookup yields CDR1 SEHNR and CDR2 FQNEAQ (reference sequence). The CDR3 loop reads CASSRGRNNEQFF. Written as DNA, the CDR3 is TGTGCCAGCAGCCGGGGACGGAACAATGAGCAGTTCTTC.

The chain links TRBV6-5 to TRBJ2-3; TRBD2 agrees at 7 bases. Per the germline V gene, CDR1 is MNHEY and CDR2 is SVGAGI. This CDR3 contains 14 residues. The trim removed 4 bases at V and 5 bases at J, leaving 6 bases unmatched. The CDR3 loop reads CASSSRGVEDTQYF. The CDR3 DNA reads as TGTGCCAGCAGTTCTCGGGGGGTTGAAGATACGCAGTATTTT.

V usage is TRBV9 and J usage is TRBJ2-1; tentative D call: TRBD1 (5 bases). The germline V gene has CDR1 SGDLS and CDR2 YYNGEE. Trimming removed 5 bases at V and 9 bases at J, with 15 bases between. This CDR3 has 13 amino acids. In DNA, the CDR3 is TGTGCCAGCAGACCCACTGCAGGGTTTGAGCAGTTCTTC. It codes for CASRPTAGFEQFF.

The chain has TRBV5-1 and TRBJ2-7; D is uncertain. Germline-derived CDR1 and CDR2 are SGHRS and YFSETQ. V lost 4 bases to trimming and J lost 7 bases, with 15 bases between them. CDR3 length: 13 residues. This chain's CDR3 is CASSLSGKWEQYF. The CDR3 DNA follows: TGCGCCAGCAGCCTGAGTGGCAAATGGGAGCAGTACTTC.

V gene TRBV5-1 combines with J gene TRBJ2-5; perhaps TRBD2 as D (6 bases). Germline CDR1 and CDR2: SGHRS and YFSETQ. The CDR3 is 15 residues long. The V end lost 1 base, the J end lost 2 bases, and 12 bases lay between the germline ends. CDR3 region: CASSLRASVQETQYF. CDR3 DNA: TGCGCCAGCAGCTTGAGGGCTAGCGTTCAAGAGACCCAGTACTTC.

V and J are TRBV30 and TRBJ2-1; D may be TRBD2 (6 bases). Germline V CDR1 and CDR2: GTSNPN, SVGIG (reference sequence). The CDR3 consists of 13 residues. V gave up 2 bases and J gave up 9 bases, with 14 bases separating them. CDR3 in amino acids: CAWSPQRGGEQFF. CDR3 nucleotides: TGTGCCTGGAGTCCCCAACGGGGAGGTGAGCAGTTCTTC.

The CDR3 nucleotides are TGTGCCAGCTACTATGGGATGGGCAATCAGCCCCAGCATTTT. Encoded protein: CASYYGMGNQPQHF. The chain recombines TRBV6-1 with TRBJ1-5; D not resolved. The V and J ends lost 8 bases and 2 bases respectively, with 13 bases between them. The CDR3 totals 14 residues. Germline CDR1 and CDR2: MNHNS and SASEGT.

This clone was seen once. The J gene is TRBJ2-7, the V gene TRBV27, with D possibly being TRBD1 or TRBD2 (6 bases each). This CDR3 is 14 amino acids long. CDR1 is MNHEY and CDR2 is SMNVEV in the germline V gene (reference sequence). Trimming took 3 bases from V and 6 from J, leaving 15 bases between them. The CDR3 here is CASSFGSGGGEQYF. The DNA for the CDR3 is TGTGCCAGCAGTTTTGGTAGCGGAGGGGGCGAGCAGTACTTC.

V gene TRBV19 combines with J gene TRBJ2-3; maybe TRBD2 (7 bases). Looked up from germline, CDR1 is LNHDA and CDR2 is SQIVND (reference sequence). This CDR3 comprises 17 residues. V gave up 7 bases and J gave up 5 bases, with 25 bases separating them. This chain's CDR3 is CASTSWEGGGSGDTQYF. CDR3 nucleotides: TGTGCCAGTACCTCGTGGGAGGGGGGCGGTTCGGGAGATACGCAGTATTTT. The full variable domain, rest sourced from reference TRBV19 and TRBJ2-3, is DGGITQSPKYLFRKEGQNVTLSCEQNLNHDAMYWYRQDPGQGLRLIYYSQIVNDFQKGDIAEGYSVSREKKESFPLTVTSAQKNPTAFYLCASTSWEGGGSGDTQYFGPGTRLTVL.

The V gene is TRBV16, the J gene TRBJ1-2; 7 bases fit TRBD1. Losses at the gene ends were 5 bases for V and 5 bases for J; bases not matched to a gene: 8. This CDR3 region has 14 residues. Germline V gives CDR1 KGHSY, CDR2 FQNENV. Written as DNA, the CDR3 is TGTGCCAGCAGCAACGCAGCAGGGGGATATGGCTACACCTTC. This codes for CASSNAAGGYGYTF.

This rearrangement joins TRBV7-9 to TRBJ2-7; D is ambiguous. V shed 1 base and J shed 3 bases, with 16 bases lying between them. Per germline, CDR1 SEHNR and CDR2 FQNEAQ (reference sequence). CDR3 length: 16 residues. The CDR3 sequence is CASSLGWPETHYEQYF. Written as DNA, the CDR3 is TGTGCCAGCAGCTTAGGGTGGCCCGAAACCCACTACGAGCAGTACTTC.

The rearrangement joins TRBV5-6 to TRBJ2-5; the match to TRBD2 covers 9 bases. V was pared by 2 bases and J by 6 bases, with 8 bases of the junction left unmatched. Germline CDR1 reads SGHDT; CDR2 reads YYEEEE. CDR3 length: 15 residues. CDR3 residues: CASSLAGGILQTQYF. CDR3 DNA: TGTGCCAGCAGCTTAGCGGGAGGAATCCTCCAGACCCAGTACTTC.

The rearrangement joins TRBV5-4 to TRBJ2-7; no reliable D call. CDR1 is SGHNT and CDR2 is YYREEE in the germline V gene (reference sequence). The CDR3 extends over 14 amino acids. Trimming cost V 1 base and J 6 bases, with 14 bases left between them. The CDR3 DNA follows: TGTGCCAGCAGCTTGAGGCAAGTACCCCTCGAGCAGTACTTC. It translates to CASSLRQVPLEQYF.

This chain connects TRBV29-1 to TRBJ1-1; D remains unclear. CDR3 length equals 13 residues. The V gene's germline CDR1 is SQVTM and CDR2 ANQGSEA. Trimming pared 6 bases from V and 0 bases from J, leaving 11 bases between. CDR3 sequence: CSVLDGLNTEAFF. The CDR3 coding sequence is TGCAGCGTCTTGGACGGACTGAACACTGAAGCTTTCTTT.

The chain combines TRBV4-1 with TRBJ2-1; TRBD1 might be the D (7 bases). This CDR3 has 13 amino acids. The V gene lost 0 bases and the J gene lost 13 bases, with 13 bases spanning the gap. From germline, CDR1 is MGHRA and CDR2 YSYEKL. CDR3 sequence (DNA): TGCGCCAGCAGCCAAGAAAGGCGGGACAGTCAGTTCTTC. Its translation is CASSQERRDSQFF.

The chain's CDR3 is CASHLDRANYGYTF. The CDR3 DNA reads as TGTGCCAGCCACCTCGACAGGGCTAACTATGGCTACACCTTC. The chain employs TRBV6-6 and TRBJ1-2; 7 bases align to TRBD1. The germline V gene encodes CDR1 MNHNY and CDR2 SVGAGI (reference sequence). This CDR3 is built from 14 residues. The V gene end was trimmed by 8 bases and the J gene end by 0 bases; junction bases not matched to a gene: 6.

The genes are TRBV7-9 and TRBJ2-4; D is unclear. Germline CDR1 and CDR2: SEHNR and FQNEAQ (reference sequence). The CDR3 has 13 amino acids. V lost 5 bases to trimming and J lost 2 bases, with 7 bases between them. The CDR3 loop reads CASSPKTKNIQYF. The DNA for the CDR3 is TGTGCCAGCAGCCCTAAAACCAAAAACATTCAGTACTTC.

This chain uses TRBV5-6 with TRBJ2-7; D ambiguous. The V end lost 4 bases, the J end lost 3 bases, and 11 bases lay between the germline ends. The CDR3 is made up of 13 amino acids. Germline lookup yields CDR1 SGHDT and CDR2 YYEEEE. This CDR3 is CASSIDDGYEQYF. The DNA of the CDR3 is TGTGCCAGCAGCATTGACGACGGCTACGAGCAGTACTTC. The whole variable domain, remainder taken from reference TRBV5-6 and TRBJ2-7, is DAGVTQSPTHLIKTRGQQVTLRCSPKSGHDTVSWYQQALGQGPQFIFQYYEEEERQRGNFPDRFSGHQFPNYSSELNVNALLLGDSALYLCASSIDDGYEQYFGPGTRLTVT.

The J gene is TRBJ1-4, the V gene TRBV28; TRBD1 matches at 7 bases. Trimming took 6 bases from V and 8 from J; bases not matched to a gene: 9. The length of the CDR3 is 14 residues. Germline V gives CDR1 MDHEN, CDR2 SYDVKM. CDR3 sequence (DNA): TGTGCCAGCAGCCTAAGACAGGGAGGCGAAAAACTGTTTTTT. This sequence encodes CASSLRQGGEKLFF.

As DNA, the CDR3 is TGCAGTGCTAGACCCTACGAGCAGTACTTC. Its translation: CSARPYEQYF. The rearrangement uses TRBV20-1 and TRBJ2-5, with unresolved D. The J call could be wrong; TRBJ2-7 is a better fit for the DNA end. Germline CDR1 reads DFQATT; CDR2 reads SNEGSKA (reference sequence). The CDR3 totals 10 residues.

The chain links TRBV27 to TRBJ2-5, with D maybe TRBD1 (5 bases). Germline V gives CDR1 MNHEY, CDR2 SMNVEV (reference sequence). With 3 bases removed from V and 2 bases from J, the gap between germline ends came to 7 bases. The CDR3 is made up of 13 amino acids. DNA of the CDR3: TGTGCCAGCAGTTTGGACAAACAAGAGACCCAGTACTTC. It yields the protein CASSLDKQETQYF.

This chain links TRBV4-2 with TRBJ2-2; TRBD1 aligns across 7 bases. The CDR3 extends over 15 amino acids. V trimming: 5 bases; J trimming: 4 bases; junction bases outside the gene matches: 7. Germline V CDR1 and CDR2: LGHNA, YNFKEQ. DNA of the CDR3: TGTGCCAGCAGCTCCGGGACAGCTTTCACCGGGGAGCTGTTTTTT. Translating gives CASSSGTAFTGELFF.

The CDR3 is CASSLLWGTEAFF. The CDR3 DNA follows: TGTGCCAGCAGTCTCCTCTGGGGAACTGAAGCTTTCTTT. V gene TRBV28 combines with J gene TRBJ1-1, with no clear D. Between the trimmed V and J ends, which lost 5 bases and 5 bases, there was a span of 12 bases. The CDR3 is 13 residues long. Germline CDR1 is MDHEN and CDR2 is SYDVKM.

The chain carries TRBV6-1 and TRBJ2-7; 7 bases align to TRBD1. CDR3 length: 14 residues. Losses at the gene ends were 1 base for V and 3 bases for J; bases not matched to a gene: 3. Looked up from germline, CDR1 is MNHNS and CDR2 is SASEGT. In nucleotides, the CDR3 is TGTGCCAGCAGTGAAGGGGCAGGGGGCTACGAGCAGTACTTC. Amino acids: CASSEGAGGYEQYF.

This chain links TRBV4-2 with TRBJ2-7; D remains unclear. Germline V gene lookup returns CDR1 LGHNA and CDR2 YNFKEQ. Trimming shortened V by 1 base and J by 5 bases, and 12 bases separated the two germline ends. There are 14 residues in the CDR3. This CDR3 reads CASSQGGTANEQYF. For the CDR3, the DNA is TGTGCCAGCAGCCAAGGAGGAACGGCTAACGAGCAGTACTTC.